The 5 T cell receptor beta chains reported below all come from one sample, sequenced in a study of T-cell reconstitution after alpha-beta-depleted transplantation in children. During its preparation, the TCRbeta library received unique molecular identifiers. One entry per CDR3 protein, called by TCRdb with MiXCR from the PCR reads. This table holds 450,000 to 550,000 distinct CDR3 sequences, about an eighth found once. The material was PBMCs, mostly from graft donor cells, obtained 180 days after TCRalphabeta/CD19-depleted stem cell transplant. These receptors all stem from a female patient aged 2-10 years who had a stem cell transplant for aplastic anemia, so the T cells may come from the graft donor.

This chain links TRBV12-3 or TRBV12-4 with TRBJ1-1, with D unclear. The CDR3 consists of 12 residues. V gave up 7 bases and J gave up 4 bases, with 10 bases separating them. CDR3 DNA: TGTGCCAGCATTGGAGCGGGCACTGAAGCTTTCTTT. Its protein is CASIGAGTEAFF.

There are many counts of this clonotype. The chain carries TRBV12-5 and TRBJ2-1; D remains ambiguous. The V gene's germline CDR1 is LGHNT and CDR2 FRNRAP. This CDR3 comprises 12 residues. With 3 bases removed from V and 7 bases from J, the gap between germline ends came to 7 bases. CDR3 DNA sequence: TGTGCTAGTGGTTTTGAGGAGAATGAGCAGTTCTTC. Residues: CASGFEENEQFF.

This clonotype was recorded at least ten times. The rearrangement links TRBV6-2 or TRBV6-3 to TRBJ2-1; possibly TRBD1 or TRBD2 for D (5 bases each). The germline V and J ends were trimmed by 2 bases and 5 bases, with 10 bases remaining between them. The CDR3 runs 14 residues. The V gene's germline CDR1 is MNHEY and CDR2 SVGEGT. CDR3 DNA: TGTGCCAGCAGTTACCTTGTGGGGGACAATGAGCAGTTCTTC. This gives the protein CASSYLVGDNEQFF.

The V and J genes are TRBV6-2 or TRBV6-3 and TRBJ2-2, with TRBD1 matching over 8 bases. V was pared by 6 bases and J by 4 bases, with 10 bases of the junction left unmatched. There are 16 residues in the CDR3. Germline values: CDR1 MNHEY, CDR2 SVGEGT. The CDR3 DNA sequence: TGTGCCAGCAGCTACGACAGGGGCATAATCACCGGGGAGCTGTTTTTT. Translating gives CASSYDRGIITGELFF.

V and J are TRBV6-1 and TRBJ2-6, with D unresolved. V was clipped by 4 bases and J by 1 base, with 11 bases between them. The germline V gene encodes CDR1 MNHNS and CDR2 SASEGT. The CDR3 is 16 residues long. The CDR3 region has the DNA TGTGCCAGCAGTGTTTACAAGGATTCTGGGGCCAACGTCCTGACTTTC. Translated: CASSVYKDSGANVLTF.